A single TCR beta chain is shown here with its context. The antigen remains unidentified. The sample comes from a study of breast tumors, draining lymph nodes, adjacent tissues. Findings and caveats of the study: Tumor T cell lymph node origin was a supported hypothesis, not proven. Compared with basal-like, luminal-like tumors shared significantly more repertoire with nontumor tissue. Most tumor T cells seemingly derive from lymph node, then expand in tumor. Tumor TCR diversity was below lymph nodes but above nontumor tissue.

Using its own MiXCR run on the multiplex PCR reads, TCRdb lists one record per CDR3 protein. The sample has about 130,000 distinct CDR3 sequences; approximately 21% are singletons. The lymph nodes were axillary draining lymph nodes from breast cancer patients. The sample comprised axillary lymph node tissue. This receptor was obtained from a female donor with breast cancer. Some clones in this sample may be carry-over from other donors' samples.

CDR3 DNA sequence: TGTGCCAGCAGCCAAAGAAGGGACAGGGCTCCCGAGCAGTACTTC. It specifies CASSQRRDRAPEQYF. The genes are TRBV3-1 and TRBJ2-7; TRBD1 aligns across 9 bases. V dropped 2 bases and J dropped 6; count of bases not matched to a gene: 8. In germline, CDR1 is LGHDT, CDR2 YNNKEL (reference sequence). This CDR3 spans 15 amino acids.